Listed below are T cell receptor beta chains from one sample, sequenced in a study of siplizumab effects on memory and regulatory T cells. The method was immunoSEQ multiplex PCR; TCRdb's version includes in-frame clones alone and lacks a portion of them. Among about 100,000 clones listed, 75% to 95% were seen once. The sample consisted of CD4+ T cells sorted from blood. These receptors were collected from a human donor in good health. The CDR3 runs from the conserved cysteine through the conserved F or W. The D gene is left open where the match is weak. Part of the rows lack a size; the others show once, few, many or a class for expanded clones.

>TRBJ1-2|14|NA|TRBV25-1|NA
CASKEQGLVGGYTF
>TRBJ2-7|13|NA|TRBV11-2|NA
CASSLVQGSEQYF
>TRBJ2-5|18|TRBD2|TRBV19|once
CASSIRSSQRGALETQYF
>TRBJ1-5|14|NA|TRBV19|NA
CASTSTGIGQPQHF
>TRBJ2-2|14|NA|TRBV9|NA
CASSGQTNTGELFF
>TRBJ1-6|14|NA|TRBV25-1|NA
CASSEPQGRSPLHF
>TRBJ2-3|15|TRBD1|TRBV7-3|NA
CASSLTGDGTDTQYF
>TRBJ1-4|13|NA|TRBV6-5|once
CASMSSINEKLFF
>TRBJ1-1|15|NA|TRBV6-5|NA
CASSYGDGVDTEAFF
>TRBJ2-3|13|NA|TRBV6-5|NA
CASSYRSRDTQYF
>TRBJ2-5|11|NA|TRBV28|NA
CASSLKETQYF
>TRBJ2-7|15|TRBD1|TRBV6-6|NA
CASSSTDRDPAEQYF
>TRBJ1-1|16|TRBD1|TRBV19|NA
CASKEGTGVWDTEAFF
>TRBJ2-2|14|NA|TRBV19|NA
CAGRDTANTGELFF
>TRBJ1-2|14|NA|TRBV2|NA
CASSTRDRNYGYTF
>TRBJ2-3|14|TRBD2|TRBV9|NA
CASRGGTNTDTQYF
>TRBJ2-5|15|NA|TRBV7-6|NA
CASSFLGQNQETQYF
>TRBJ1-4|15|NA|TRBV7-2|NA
CASSLGWGVGEKLFF
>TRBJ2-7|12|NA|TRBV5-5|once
CASSLALYEQYF
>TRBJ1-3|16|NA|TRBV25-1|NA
CASSELDYRSGNTIYF
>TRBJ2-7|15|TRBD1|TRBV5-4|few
CASSLRTGLTYEQYF
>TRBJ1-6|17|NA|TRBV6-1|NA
CASSGASSGSYNSPLHF
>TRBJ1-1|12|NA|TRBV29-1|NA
CSVDVRPTEAFF
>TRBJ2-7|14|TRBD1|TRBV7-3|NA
CASSPQGPGYEQYF
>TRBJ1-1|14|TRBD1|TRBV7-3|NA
CASSFRGGNTEAFF
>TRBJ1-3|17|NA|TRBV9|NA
CASSVGEGRSSGNTIYF
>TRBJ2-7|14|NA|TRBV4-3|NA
CASSQDLRGYEQYF
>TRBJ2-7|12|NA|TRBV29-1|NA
CSGSDYSYEQYF
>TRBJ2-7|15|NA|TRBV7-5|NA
CVRSLAYLEAYEQYF
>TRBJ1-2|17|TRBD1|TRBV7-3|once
CASSLTKAWGQFYGYTF
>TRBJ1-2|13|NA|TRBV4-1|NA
CASSSQEYYGYTF
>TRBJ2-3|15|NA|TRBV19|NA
CASSRGGARTDTQYF
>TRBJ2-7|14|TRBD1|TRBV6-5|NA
CASSRQGARYEQYF
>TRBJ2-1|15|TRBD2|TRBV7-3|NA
CASSLEAGDLNEQFF
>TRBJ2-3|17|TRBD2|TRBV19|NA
CASSTPGLAGVLDTQYF
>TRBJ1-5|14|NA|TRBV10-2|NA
CASSEWGGNQPQHF
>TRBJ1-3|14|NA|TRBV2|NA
CASRPGHSGNTIYF
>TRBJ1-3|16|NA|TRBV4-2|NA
CASSQEGPGSGNTIYF
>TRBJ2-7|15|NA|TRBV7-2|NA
CASSFISQGGNEQYF
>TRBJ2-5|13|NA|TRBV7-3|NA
CASSWGGGETQYF
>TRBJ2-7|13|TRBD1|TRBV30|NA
CAWMGQGLPLQYF
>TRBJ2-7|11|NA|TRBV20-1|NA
CSARSPYEQYF
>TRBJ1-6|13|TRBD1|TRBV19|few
CASSDRDGSPLHF
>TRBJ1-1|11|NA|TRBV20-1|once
CSATHNTEAFF
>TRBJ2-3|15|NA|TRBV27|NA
CASSLVGGYTDTQYF
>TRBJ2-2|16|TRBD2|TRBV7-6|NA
CASSLLTSGRTGELFF
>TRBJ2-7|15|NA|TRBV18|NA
CASSPGETRSYEQYF
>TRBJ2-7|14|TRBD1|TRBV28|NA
CASSSGQGTYEQYF
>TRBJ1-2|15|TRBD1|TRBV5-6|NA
CASSIKQGANYGYTF
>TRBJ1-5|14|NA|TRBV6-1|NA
CASSDLGRSQPQHF